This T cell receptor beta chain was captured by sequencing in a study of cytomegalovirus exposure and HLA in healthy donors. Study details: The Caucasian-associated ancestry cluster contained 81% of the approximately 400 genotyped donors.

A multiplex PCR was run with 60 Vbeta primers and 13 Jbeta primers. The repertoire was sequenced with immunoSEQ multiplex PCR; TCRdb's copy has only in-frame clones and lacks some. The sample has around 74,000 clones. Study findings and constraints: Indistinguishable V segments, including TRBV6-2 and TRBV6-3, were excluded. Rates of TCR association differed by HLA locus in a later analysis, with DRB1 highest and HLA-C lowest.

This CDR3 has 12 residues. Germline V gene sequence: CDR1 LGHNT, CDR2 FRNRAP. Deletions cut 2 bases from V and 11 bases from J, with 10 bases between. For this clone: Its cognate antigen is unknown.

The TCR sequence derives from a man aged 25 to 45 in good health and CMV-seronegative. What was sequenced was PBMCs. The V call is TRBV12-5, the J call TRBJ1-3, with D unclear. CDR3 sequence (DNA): TGTGCTAGTGGTTTGTGGGAGGCCCCCATATATTTT. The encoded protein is CASGLWEAPIYF.